This TCR beta chain came from a study of shared clonotypes between healthy human individuals. Details on this clone: Antigen unknown.

Study-wide points: Rarefaction showed that sequencing of sorted subsets was incomplete (despite large depth). Limitation of the genetic and exposure-history diversity represented came from the few donors.

Trimming removed 0 bases from V and 4 bases from J, with 15 bases in between. The germline CDR1 and CDR2 sequences are SGHAT and FQNNGV. The CDR3 length is 16 residues. The DNA input per sorted-subset replicate PCR was roughly 210 ng, corresponding to tens of thousands of T cell genomes. Produced via immunoSEQ multiplex PCR; TCRdb's table is partial and in-frame only. The data contain roughly 1,500,000 clones, approximately 98.5% of them singletons. Division of CD4+ cells produced a CD45RA+ naive subset and a CD45RA-negative memory subset. Sequencing input: naive CD4+ T cells sorted from blood. The sample's subset: CD45RA+ positively selected. This chain links TRBV11-2 with TRBJ2-5; D is ambiguous. The clonotype comes from a man aged 25 to 45 in good health. In DNA form, the CDR3 reads TGTGCCAGCAGCTTAGAAGGTCCCACTTACACAGAGACCCAGTACTTC. It is translated as CASSLEGPTYTETQYF.